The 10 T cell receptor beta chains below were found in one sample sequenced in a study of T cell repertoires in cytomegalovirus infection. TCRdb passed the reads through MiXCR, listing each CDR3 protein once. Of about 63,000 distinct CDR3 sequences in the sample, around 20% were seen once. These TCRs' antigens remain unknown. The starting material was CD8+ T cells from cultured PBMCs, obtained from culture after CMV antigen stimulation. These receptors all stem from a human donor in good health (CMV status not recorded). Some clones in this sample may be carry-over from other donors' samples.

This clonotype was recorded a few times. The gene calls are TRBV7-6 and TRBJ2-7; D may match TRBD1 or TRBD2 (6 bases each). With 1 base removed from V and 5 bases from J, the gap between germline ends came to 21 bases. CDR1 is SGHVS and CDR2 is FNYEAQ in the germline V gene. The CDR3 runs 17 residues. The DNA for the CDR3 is TGTGCCAGCAGCTTAGATTCGGGGGCCCTCGGGGTCCACGAGCAGTACTTC. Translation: CASSLDSGALGVHEQYF.

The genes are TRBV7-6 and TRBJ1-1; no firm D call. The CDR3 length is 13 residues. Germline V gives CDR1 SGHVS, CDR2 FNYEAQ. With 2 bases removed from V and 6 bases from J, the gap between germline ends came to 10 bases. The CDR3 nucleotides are TGTGCCAGCAGCTTACCGGGTCGCCCTGAAGCTTTCTTT. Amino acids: CASSLPGRPEAFF.

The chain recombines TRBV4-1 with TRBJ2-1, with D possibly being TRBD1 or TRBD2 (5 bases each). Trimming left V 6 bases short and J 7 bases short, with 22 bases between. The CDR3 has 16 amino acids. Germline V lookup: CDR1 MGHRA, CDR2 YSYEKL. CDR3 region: CASRLLVGRDPNEQFF. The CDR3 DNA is TGCGCCAGCAGATTGTTGGTCGGTCGGGACCCAAATGAGCAGTTCTTC.

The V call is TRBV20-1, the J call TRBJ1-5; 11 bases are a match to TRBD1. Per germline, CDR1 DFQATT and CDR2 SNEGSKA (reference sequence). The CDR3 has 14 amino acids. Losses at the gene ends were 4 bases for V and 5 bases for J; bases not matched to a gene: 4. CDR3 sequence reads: CSATGTGGDQPQHF. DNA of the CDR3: TGCAGTGCTACCGGGACAGGGGGGGATCAGCCCCAGCATTTT.

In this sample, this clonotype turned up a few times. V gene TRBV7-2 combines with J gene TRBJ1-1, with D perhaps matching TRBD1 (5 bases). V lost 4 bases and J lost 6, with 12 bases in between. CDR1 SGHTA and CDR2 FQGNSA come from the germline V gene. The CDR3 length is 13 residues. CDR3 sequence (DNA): TGTGCCAGCAGCTCACCCGGGACCCCTGAAGCTTTCTTT. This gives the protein CASSSPGTPEAFF.

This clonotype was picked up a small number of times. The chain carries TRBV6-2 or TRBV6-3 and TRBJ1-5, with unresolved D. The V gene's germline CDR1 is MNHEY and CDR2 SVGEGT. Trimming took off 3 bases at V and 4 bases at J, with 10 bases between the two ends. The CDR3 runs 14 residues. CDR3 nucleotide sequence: TGTGCCAGCAGTTATACGAAGAAGAATCAGCCCCAGCATTTT. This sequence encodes CASSYTKKNQPQHF.

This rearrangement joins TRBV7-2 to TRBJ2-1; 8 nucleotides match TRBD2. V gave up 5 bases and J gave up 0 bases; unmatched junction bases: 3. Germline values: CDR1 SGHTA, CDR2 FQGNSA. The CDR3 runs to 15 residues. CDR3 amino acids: CASSLSGASYNEQFF. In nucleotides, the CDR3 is TGTGCCAGCAGCCTTAGCGGGGCCTCCTACAATGAGCAGTTCTTC.

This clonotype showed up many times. The CDR3 sequence is CASSLTPDRADTGELFF. CDR3 nucleotides: TGTGCCAGCAGTTTAACACCCGACAGGGCCGACACCGGGGAGCTGTTTTTT. The chain links TRBV27 to TRBJ2-2; 7 bases align to TRBD1. Germline loops: CDR1 MNHEY, CDR2 SMNVEV (reference sequence). The CDR3 loop spans 17 amino acids. V lost 2 bases, J lost 3 bases, and 9 bases stayed unmatched.

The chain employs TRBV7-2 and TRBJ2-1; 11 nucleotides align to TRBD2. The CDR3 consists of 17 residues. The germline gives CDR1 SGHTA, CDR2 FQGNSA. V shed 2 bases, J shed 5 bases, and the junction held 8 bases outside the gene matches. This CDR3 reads CASSLRASGGPDNEQFF. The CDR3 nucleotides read TGTGCCAGCAGCTTAAGAGCTAGCGGGGGGCCCGACAATGAGCAGTTCTTC. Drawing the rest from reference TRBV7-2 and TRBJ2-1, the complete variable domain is GAGVSQSPSNKVTEKGKDVELRCDPISGHTALYWYRQSLGQGLEFLIYFQGNSAPDKSGLPSDRFSAERTGGSVSTLTIQRTQQEDSAVYLCASSLRASGGPDNEQFFGPGTRLTVL.

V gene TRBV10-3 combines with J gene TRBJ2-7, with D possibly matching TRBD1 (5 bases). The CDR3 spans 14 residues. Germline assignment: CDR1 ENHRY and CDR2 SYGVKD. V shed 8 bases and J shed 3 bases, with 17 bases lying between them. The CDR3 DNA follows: TGTGCCATCGGGGCAGGACGAAAGGACTACGAGCAGTACTTC. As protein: CAIGAGRKDYEQYF.